One TCR beta chain is described in this entry. Its cognate antigen is unknown. Germline CDR1 and CDR2: SGHDN and FVKESK. The CDR3 sequence is 12 residues long. Trimming shortened V by 4 bases and J by 10 bases, and 13 bases separated the two germline ends. This specimen belongs to a study of CD8+ T cells in alopecia areata. Whole-study context: Each day, treated patients took oral tofacitinib twice, at 5 to 10 mg per dose. General observations from the study: Normal scalp showed lower clonality than lesional scalp, especially alopecia totalis/universalis. Scalp samples also yield sequences of resident alphabeta T cells from normal skin.

Once RNA had been extracted, it was reverse transcribed into cDNA to act as the sequencing template. The protocol was immunoSEQ multiplex PCR, while the TCRdb copy is restricted to in-frame clones and leaves out a portion. The table records some 180,000 clones, roughly 60% of them present only once. Punch biopsies of lesional scalp, plus peripheral blood, were taken from alopecia areata patients. The sample was CD4+ T cells sorted from blood, taken at week 0. The receptor comes from a human donor with alopecia areata. This chain links TRBV14 with TRBJ1-1, with a weak D call TRBD1 (5 bases). Written as DNA, the CDR3 is TGTGCCAGCAGCCGCCGGCCCGGGGGAGCTTTCTTT. Its translation: CASSRRPGGAFF.